The clone carrying this TCR beta chain has more than one count but fewer than ten. Its antigen is not identified. The data are from a study of graft-versus-host responses after intestinal transplantation. Sequencing used immunoSEQ multiplex PCR; TCRdb keeps in-frame clones, though not all of them. The sample contains 80,000 to 100,000 clones, 80% to 95% of which appear only once. The CDR3 length is 11 residues. Germline CDR1 and CDR2: SNHLY and FYNNEI. With 6 bases removed from V and 4 bases from J, the gap between germline ends came to 6 bases. The input for sequencing was unstimulated CD8+ T cells sorted from spleen or lymph node cells, taken before transplant. The receptor's source is a human donor who was the organ donor for an intestinal transplant. The V and J genes are TRBV2 and TRBJ1-2, with D hard to call. DNA for the CDR3: TGTGCCAGCAGCGGGTCCTATGGCTACACCTTC. Protein: CASSGSYGYTF.